One and the same sample provided the 23 T cell receptor beta chains below, sequenced in a study of blood T cell repertoires in COVID-19 (dated by TCRdb to the early 2020s). Preparation of the library involved the immunoSEQ multiplex PCR assay. In TCRdb, the immuneACCESS table is reduced to in-frame sequences with V and J assigned. These tables do not hold every clone; where another copy was compared, an unresolved V gene accounts for under half, and the others remain unexplained. The sample table shows more than 400,000 clones, and roughly 87% are seen once. 0.65% to 0.9% of the sample goes to the ten largest clones. The sequenced sample was PBMCs or T cells enriched from blood (not recorded which). All receptors come from a woman in her late teens or twenties who had recovered from COVID-19.

The chain combines TRBV29-1 with TRBJ2-7; TRBD1 aligns across 8 bases. The germline V gene encodes CDR1 SQVTM and CDR2 ANQGSEA. V lost 2 bases, J lost 4 bases, and 7 bases stayed unmatched. This CDR3 has 14 residues. CDR3 DNA: TGCAGCGTTGAATGGGCAGGGGGCGGGTACGAGCAGTACTTC. Residues: CSVEWAGGGYEQYF.

The chain uses TRBV9 and TRBJ1-3, with 7 bases lining up with TRBD1. V dropped 4 bases and J dropped 0; count of bases not matched to a gene: 13. Germline CDR1 and CDR2: SGDLS and YYNGEE. The CDR3 is made up of 18 amino acids. CDR3 nucleotides: TGTGCCAGCAGCCGAGACAGGGCCCCAGTGTCCTCTGGAAACACCATATATTTT. Translation gives CASSRDRAPVSSGNTIYF.

V usage is TRBV15 and J usage is TRBJ2-6; TRBD1 matches at 7 bases. Germline-derived CDR1 and CDR2 are LNHNV and YYDKDF (reference sequence). With 5 bases clipped from V and 0 bases from J, the junction kept 7 bases outside the gene matches. The CDR3 loop spans 17 amino acids. DNA of the CDR3: TGTGCCACCAGCGGTACCGGGACAGCCTCTGGGGCCAACGTCCTGACTTTC. Encoded protein: CATSGTGTASGANVLTF.

The chain carries TRBV7-8 and TRBJ2-5; TRBD1 is a possible D gene (6 bases). Germline values: CDR1 SGHVS, CDR2 FQNEAQ. The CDR3 runs to 16 residues. V lost 5 bases, J lost 4 bases, and 20 bases lay in between. The CDR3 here is CASSRENREWGETQYF. CDR3 coding DNA: TGTGCCAGCAGCCGAGAAAACAGGGAATGGGGAGAGACCCAGTACTTC.

This clone was seen only once. Other nucleotide sequences in the sample specify the same CDR3. This chain connects TRBV7-9 to TRBJ2-5; a weak D match, TRBD2 (5 bases). V dropped 2 bases and J dropped 3 bases, with 7 bases sitting between them. Germline V lookup: CDR1 SEHNR, CDR2 FQNEAQ (reference sequence). The CDR3 extends over 13 amino acids. The CDR3 here is CASSLTGEETQYF. The CDR3 DNA follows: TGTGCCAGCAGCTTAACCGGGGAAGAGACCCAGTACTTC.

This clone has just a few counts. V usage is TRBV10-1 and J usage is TRBJ1-5, with 7 bases lining up with TRBD1. Trimming cost V 10 bases and J 2 bases; bases outside gene matches: 17. CDR1 is WNHNN, CDR2 SYGVQD, per germline (reference sequence). This CDR3 is built from 17 residues. CDR3 in amino acids: CAIPPEGAGGGNQPQHF. Written as DNA, the CDR3 is TGCGCCATCCCTCCGGAGGGGGCCGGGGGGGGCAATCAGCCCCAGCATTTT.

The rearrangement joins TRBV3-1 (or the pseudogene TRBV3-2) to TRBJ2-1; 12 bases align to TRBD2. J lost 7 bases, V lost 0 bases, and 7 bases had no gene match. This CDR3 contains 17 residues. Per germline, CDR1 LGHDT and CDR2 YNNKEL (reference sequence). CDR3 sequence (DNA): TGTGCCAGCAGCCAAGACCTCGGACTAGCGGGGCAAAATGAGCAGTTCTTC. Encoded protein: CASSQDLGLAGQNEQFF.

V gene TRBV6-1 combines with J gene TRBJ1-1; D possibly corresponds to TRBD1 (6 bases). The germline V gene encodes CDR1 MNHNS and CDR2 SASEGT. The CDR3 extends over 17 amino acids. Trimming cost V 0 bases and J 0 bases, with 14 bases left between them. The CDR3 region has the DNA TGTGCCAGCAGTGAAGCGAGGGGGGGCTGGGTGAACACTGAAGCTTTCTTT. Its protein is CASSEARGGWVNTEAFF.

The chain uses TRBV7-9 and TRBJ1-1; D is possibly TRBD1 (5 bases). V dropped 1 base and J dropped 6 bases, with 21 bases sitting between them. CDR1 and CDR2 (germline): SEHNR, FQNEAQ (reference sequence). The CDR3 sequence is 17 residues long. In DNA form, the CDR3 reads TGTGCCAGCAGCTTAGAGGAAGTTGGGGCCGCAGAGGCTGAAGCTTTCTTT. This gives the protein CASSLEEVGAAEAEAFF.

The chain employs TRBV2 and TRBJ2-2, with TRBD2 matching over 10 bases. CDR1 and CDR2 (germline): SNHLY, FYNNEI. V lost 6 bases and J lost 5; bases outside the gene matches: 6. The CDR3 extends over 15 amino acids. DNA of the CDR3: TGTGCCAGCAGGGAGGGTAGCGGGGGGACCGGGGAGCTGTTTTTT. Translation: CASREGSGGTGELFF.

This CDR3 reads CASSSPSVHYGYTF. CDR3 in DNA: TGTGCCAGCAGCTCCCCTTCGGTCCACTATGGCTACACCTTC. The rearrangement uses TRBV13 and TRBJ1-2; no reliable D call. The length of the CDR3 is 14 residues. The germline V gene has CDR1 PRHDT and CDR2 FYEKMQ (reference sequence). V gave up 4 bases and J gave up 3 bases, with 12 bases separating them.

This clone was found once. One end of the junction varies from germline; a read error may be responsible. J is TRBJ1-6 and V is TRBV7-6; D not resolved. The CDR3 runs to 13 residues. CDR1 and CDR2 (germline): SGHVS, FNYEAQ. The CDR3 loop reads CASSLAYDSPLHF. CDR3 coding DNA: TGTGCCAGCAGCTTAGCCTATGATTCACCCCTCCACTTT.

The chain is built from TRBV6-2 or TRBV6-3 and TRBJ1-6, with D unclear. In germline, CDR1 is MNHEY, CDR2 SVGEGT. Trimming pared 4 bases from V and 6 bases from J, leaving 13 bases between. The CDR3 has 15 residues. The CDR3 sequence is CASSSSDTFNSPLHF. The CDR3 coding sequence is TGTGCCAGCAGTTCCTCCGACACGTTTAATTCACCCCTCCACTTT.

The genes are TRBV30 and TRBJ2-7; tentative D call: TRBD2 (6 bases). The germline V gene has CDR1 GTSNPN and CDR2 SVGIG (reference sequence). Trimming left V 3 bases short and J 9 bases short, with 15 bases between. This CDR3 has 12 residues. CDR3 amino acids: CAWRGGIKGQYF. The CDR3 bases are TGTGCCTGGAGGGGGGGTATAAAAGGGCAGTACTTC.

This sequence joins TRBV7-2 and TRBJ2-1; D is perhaps TRBD2 (5 bases). Germline values: CDR1 SGHTA, CDR2 FQGNSA. This CDR3 has 14 residues. With 1 base removed from V and 7 bases from J, the gap between germline ends came to 11 bases. CDR3 DNA sequence: TGTGCCAGCAGCTTAGACCCCTCGGGGAATGAGCAGTTCTTC. It encodes CASSLDPSGNEQFF.

This sequence joins TRBV7-9 and TRBJ1-1; 9 bases map to TRBD1. V lost 2 bases to trimming and J lost 5 bases; unmatched junction nucleotides: 12. The CDR3 consists of 17 residues. Per germline, CDR1 SEHNR and CDR2 FQNEAQ (reference sequence). This CDR3 is CASSLINGTGYETEAFF. In DNA, the CDR3 is TGTGCCAGCAGCTTAATTAATGGGACAGGGTACGAAACTGAAGCTTTCTTT.

The chain combines TRBV29-1 with TRBJ1-5, with TRBD1 matching 8 bases. Trimming cost V 7 bases and J 11 bases; bases outside gene matches: 10. The CDR3 length is 12 residues. Germline assignment: CDR1 SQVTM and CDR2 ANQGSEA. This CDR3 is CSALGQGKTQHF. The CDR3 DNA is TGCAGCGCCCTAGGACAGGGTAAGACCCAGCATTTT.

The chain joins TRBV9 to TRBJ1-2; 7 bases are shared with TRBD1. The V and J ends lost 0 bases and 4 bases, in that order; junction bases with no gene match: 9. This CDR3 comprises 16 residues. The germline V gene has CDR1 SGDLS and CDR2 YYNGEE. For the CDR3, the DNA is TGTGCCAGCAGCGTAGGCACCCGGGACAGTCTCTATGGCTACACCTTC. It yields the protein CASSVGTRDSLYGYTF.

The rearrangement links TRBV6-5 to TRBJ2-2; no definite D call. CDR3 size: 14 residues. The V and J ends lost 6 bases and 3 bases respectively, with 11 bases between them. Germline CDR1 MNHEY, CDR2 SVGAGI. Here the CDR3 reads CASSRSGYTGELFF. CDR3 nucleotides: TGTGCCAGCAGCCGTTCAGGATACACCGGGGAGCTGTTTTTT.

The chain employs TRBV4-2 and TRBJ2-2; D might be TRBD2 (6 bases). V was shortened by 1 base and J by 5 bases, with 20 bases between the two germline ends. The germline V gene encodes CDR1 LGHNA and CDR2 YNFKEQ. The CDR3 runs 18 residues. DNA for the CDR3: TGTGCCAGCAGCCAAGGCCGGGCCATATTGGGGGGTACCGGGGAGCTGTTTTTT. Amino acid sequence: CASSQGRAILGGTGELFF.

A single count supports this clone. The chain uses TRBV28 and TRBJ1-5, with TRBD1 matching 9 bases. CDR1 and CDR2 from the germline V gene are MDHEN and SYDVKM. Losses at the gene ends were 4 bases for V and 9 bases for J; bases not matched to a gene: 13. This CDR3 is 16 amino acids long. The CDR3 DNA follows: TGTGCCAGCAGTTCCTGGACAGGGGCATTAGGGAGGCCCCAGCATTTT. Translation: CASSSWTGALGRPQHF.

The chain uses TRBV5-4 and TRBJ2-1; D call uncertain. This CDR3 spans 12 amino acids. Germline CDR1 is SGHNT and CDR2 is YYREEE (reference sequence). V lost 5 bases to trimming and J lost 13 bases, with 16 bases between them. DNA for the CDR3: TGTGCCAGCAGTCTTCCGACTGGTGTCCAGTTCTTC. It is translated as CASSLPTGVQFF.

The chain uses TRBV27 and TRBJ1-5; 9 bases align to TRBD1. The trim removed 4 bases at V and 6 bases at J, leaving 13 bases unmatched. Germline V gives CDR1 MNHEY, CDR2 SMNVEV (reference sequence). This CDR3 region has 17 residues. CDR3 nucleotide sequence: TGTGCCAGCAGTTCTACCGTTGGGACAGGGTGGGGTCAGCCCCAGCATTTT. It is translated as CASSSTVGTGWGQPQHF.